This entry features one TCR beta chain sequence. The antigen remains unidentified. The record originates from a study of OX40 agonist ivuxolimab in advanced cancers. Trimming cost V 2 bases and J 5 bases, with 16 bases left between them. CDR1 is MNHEY, CDR2 SMNVEV, per germline (reference sequence). The CDR3 covers 15 residues. Broader study findings: Expanded peripheral T cells had an undetermined antigen specificity.

Clones were read by immunoSEQ multiplex PCR, and TCRdb kept only the in-frame ones, dropping some. In the table there are around 18,000 clones, roughly 88% of which are singletons. The chain has TRBV27 and TRBJ2-7, with D tentatively TRBD1 or TRBD2 (6 bases each). The TCR comes from an adult with an advanced solid tumor such as melanoma, head and neck, liver or kidney cancer. This material consisted of CD4+ or CD8+ T cells sorted from blood, taken in a trial of the OX40 agonist ivuxolimab. Here the CDR3 DNA reads TGTGCCAGCAGTTTAATAGGGGGGCGCGAGGACGAGCAGTACTTC. It translates to CASSLIGGREDEQYF.